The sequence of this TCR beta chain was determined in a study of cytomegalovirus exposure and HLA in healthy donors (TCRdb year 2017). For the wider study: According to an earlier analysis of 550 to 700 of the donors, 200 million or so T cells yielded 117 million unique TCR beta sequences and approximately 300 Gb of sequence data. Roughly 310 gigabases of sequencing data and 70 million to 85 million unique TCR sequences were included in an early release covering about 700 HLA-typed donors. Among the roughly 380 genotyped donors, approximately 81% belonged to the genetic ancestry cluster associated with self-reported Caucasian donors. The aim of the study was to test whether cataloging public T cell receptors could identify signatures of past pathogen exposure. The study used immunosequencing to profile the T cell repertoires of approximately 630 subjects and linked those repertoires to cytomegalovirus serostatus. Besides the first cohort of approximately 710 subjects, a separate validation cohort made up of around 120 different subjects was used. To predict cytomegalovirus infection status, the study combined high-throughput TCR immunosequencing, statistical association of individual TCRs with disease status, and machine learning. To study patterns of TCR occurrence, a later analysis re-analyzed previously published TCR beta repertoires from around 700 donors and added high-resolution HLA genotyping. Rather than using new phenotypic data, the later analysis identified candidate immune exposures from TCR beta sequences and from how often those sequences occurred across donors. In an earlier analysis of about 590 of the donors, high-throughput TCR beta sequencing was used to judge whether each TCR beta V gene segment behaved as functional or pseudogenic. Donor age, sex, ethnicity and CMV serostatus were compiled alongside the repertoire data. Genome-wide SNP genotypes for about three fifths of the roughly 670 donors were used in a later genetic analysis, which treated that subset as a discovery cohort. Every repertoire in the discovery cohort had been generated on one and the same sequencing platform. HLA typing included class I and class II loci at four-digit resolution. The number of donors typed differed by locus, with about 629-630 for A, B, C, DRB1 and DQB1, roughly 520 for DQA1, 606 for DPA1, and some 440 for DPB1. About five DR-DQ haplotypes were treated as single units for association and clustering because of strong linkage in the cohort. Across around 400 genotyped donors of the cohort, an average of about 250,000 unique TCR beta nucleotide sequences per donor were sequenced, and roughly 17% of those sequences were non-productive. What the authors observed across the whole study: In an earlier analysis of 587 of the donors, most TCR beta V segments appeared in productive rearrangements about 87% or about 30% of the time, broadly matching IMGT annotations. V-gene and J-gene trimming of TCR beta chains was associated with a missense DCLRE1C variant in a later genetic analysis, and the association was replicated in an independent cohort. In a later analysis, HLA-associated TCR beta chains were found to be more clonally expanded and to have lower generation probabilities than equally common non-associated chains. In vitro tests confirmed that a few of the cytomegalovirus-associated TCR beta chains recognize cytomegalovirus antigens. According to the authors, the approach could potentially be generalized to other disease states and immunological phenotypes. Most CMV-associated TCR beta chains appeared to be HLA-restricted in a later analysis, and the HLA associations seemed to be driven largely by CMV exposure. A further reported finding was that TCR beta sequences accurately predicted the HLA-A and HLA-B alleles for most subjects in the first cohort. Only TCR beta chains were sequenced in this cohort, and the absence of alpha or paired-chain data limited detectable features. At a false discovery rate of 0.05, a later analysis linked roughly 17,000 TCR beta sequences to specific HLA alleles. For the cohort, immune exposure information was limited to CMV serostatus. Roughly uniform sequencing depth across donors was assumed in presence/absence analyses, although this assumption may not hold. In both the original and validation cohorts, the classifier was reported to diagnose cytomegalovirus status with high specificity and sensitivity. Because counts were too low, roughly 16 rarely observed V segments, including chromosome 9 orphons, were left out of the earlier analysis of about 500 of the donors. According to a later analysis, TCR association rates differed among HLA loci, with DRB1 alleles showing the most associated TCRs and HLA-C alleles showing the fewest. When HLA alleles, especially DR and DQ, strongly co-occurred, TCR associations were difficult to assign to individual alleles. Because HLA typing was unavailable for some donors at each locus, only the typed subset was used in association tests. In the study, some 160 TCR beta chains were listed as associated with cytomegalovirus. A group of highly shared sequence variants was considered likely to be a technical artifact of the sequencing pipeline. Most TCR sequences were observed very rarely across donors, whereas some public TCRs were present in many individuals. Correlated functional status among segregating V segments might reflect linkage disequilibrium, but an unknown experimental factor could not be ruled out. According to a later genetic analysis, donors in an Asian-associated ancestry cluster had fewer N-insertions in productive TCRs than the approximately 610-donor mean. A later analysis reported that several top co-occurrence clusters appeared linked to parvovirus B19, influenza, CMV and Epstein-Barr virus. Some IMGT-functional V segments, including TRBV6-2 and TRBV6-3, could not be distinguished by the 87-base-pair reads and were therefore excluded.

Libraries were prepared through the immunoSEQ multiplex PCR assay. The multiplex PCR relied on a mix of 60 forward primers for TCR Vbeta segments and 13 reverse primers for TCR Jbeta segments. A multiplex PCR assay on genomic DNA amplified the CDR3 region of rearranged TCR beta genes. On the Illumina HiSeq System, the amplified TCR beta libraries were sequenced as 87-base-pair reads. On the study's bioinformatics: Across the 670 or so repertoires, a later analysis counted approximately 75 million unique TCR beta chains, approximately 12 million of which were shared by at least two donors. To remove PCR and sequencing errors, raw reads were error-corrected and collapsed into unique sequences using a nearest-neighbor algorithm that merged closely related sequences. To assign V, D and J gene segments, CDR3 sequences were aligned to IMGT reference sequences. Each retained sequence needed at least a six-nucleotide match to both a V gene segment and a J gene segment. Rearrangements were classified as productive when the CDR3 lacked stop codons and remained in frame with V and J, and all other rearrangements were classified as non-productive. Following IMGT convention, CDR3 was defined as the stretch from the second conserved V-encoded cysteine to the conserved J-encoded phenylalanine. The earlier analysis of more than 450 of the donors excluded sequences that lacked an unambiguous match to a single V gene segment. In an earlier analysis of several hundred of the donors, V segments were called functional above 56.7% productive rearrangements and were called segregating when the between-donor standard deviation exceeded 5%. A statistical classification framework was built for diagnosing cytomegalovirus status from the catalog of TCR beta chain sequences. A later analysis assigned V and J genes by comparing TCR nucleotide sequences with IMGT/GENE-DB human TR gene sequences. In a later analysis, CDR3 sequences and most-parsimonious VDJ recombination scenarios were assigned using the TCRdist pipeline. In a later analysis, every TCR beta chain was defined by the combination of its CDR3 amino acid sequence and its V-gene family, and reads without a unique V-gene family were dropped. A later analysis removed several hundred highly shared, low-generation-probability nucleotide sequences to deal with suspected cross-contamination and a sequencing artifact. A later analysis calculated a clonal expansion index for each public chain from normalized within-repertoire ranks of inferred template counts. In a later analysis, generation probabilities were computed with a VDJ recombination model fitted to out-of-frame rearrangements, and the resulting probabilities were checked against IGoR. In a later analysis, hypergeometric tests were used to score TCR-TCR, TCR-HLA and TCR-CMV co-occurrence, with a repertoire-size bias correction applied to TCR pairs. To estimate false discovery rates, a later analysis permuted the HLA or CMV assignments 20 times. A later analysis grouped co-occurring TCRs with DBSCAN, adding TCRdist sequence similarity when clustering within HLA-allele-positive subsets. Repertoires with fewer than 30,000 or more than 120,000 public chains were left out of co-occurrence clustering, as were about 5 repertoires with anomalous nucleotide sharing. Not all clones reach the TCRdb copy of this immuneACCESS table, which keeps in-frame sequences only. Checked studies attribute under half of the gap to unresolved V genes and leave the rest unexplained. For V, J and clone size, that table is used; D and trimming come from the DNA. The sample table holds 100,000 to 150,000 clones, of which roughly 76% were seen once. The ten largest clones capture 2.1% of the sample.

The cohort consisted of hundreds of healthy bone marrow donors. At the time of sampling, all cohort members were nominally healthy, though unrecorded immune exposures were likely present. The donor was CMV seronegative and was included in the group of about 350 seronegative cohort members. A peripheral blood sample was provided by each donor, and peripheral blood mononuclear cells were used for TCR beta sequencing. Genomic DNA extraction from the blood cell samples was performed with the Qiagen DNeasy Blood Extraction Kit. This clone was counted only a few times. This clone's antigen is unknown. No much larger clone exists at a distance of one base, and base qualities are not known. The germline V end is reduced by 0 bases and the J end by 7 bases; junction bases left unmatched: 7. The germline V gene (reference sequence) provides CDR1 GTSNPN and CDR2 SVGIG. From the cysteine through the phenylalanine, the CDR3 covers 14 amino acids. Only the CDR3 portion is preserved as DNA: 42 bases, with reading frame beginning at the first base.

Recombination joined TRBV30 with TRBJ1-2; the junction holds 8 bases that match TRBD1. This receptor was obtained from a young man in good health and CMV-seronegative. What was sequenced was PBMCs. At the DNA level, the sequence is TGTGCCTGGAGTGTTGGGACAGGAGTCGCTGGCTACACCTTC. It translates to CAWSVGTGVAGYTF. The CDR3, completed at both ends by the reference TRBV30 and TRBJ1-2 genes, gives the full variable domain SQTIHQWPATLVQPVGSPLSLECTVEGTSNPNLYWYRQAAGRGLQLLFYSVGIGQISSEVPQNLSASRPQDRQFILSSKKLLLSDSGFYLCAWSVGTGVAGYTFGSGTRLTVV.